This entry is about one T cell receptor (beta chain). Its target is unknown. The data were obtained in a study of shared clonotypes between healthy human individuals. Whole-study results and caveats: Rarefaction indicated that sorted-subset sequencing remained incomplete although depth was large. Generally, naive subsets came out with larger estimated richness than memory subsets. Approximately 5% of naive CD4 clonotypes were shared across a handful of donors.

An assay was performed, and its level was deep. Method: immunoSEQ multiplex PCR; TCRdb's copy keeps in-frame clones and lacks some. The sample includes a few million clones, 93% of them seen just once. From germline, CDR1 is SGHRS and CDR2 YFSETQ. V was shortened by 3 bases and J by 3 bases, with 16 bases between the two germline ends. CDR3 size: 15 residues. The source material was naive CD4+ T cells from PBMCs. Subset defined: CD45RA+ positively selected. This chain uses TRBV5-1 with TRBJ2-7; D remains unclear. The receptor's source is a man aged 18-30 years in good health. Some clones in this sample may be carry-over from other donors' samples. The CDR3 reads CASSSDGPSLYEQYF. The CDR3 coding sequence is TGCGCCAGCAGCTCTGACGGGCCATCCCTCTACGAGCAGTACTTC. The entire variable domain, with the rest obtained from reference TRBV5-1 and TRBJ2-7, is as follows: KAGVTQTPRYLIKTRGQQVTLSCSPISGHRSVSWYQQTPGQGLQFLFEYFSETQRNKGNFPGRFSGRQFSNSRSEMNVSTLELGDSALYLCASSSDGPSLYEQYFGPGTRLTVT.